This T cell receptor beta chain originates from a study of shared clonotypes between healthy human individuals. Background on the study: Donor composition was a couple of women and a few men, aged 18 to 49.

The naive CD8 subset, CD45RO-negative cells positively selected for CCR7, excluded terminally differentiated effector memory CD45RA+ cells. The CDR3 contains 13 residues. The germline gives CDR1 SGHRS, CDR2 YFSETQ. V was shortened by 0 bases and J by 3 bases, with 7 bases between the two germline ends. Genomic DNA from each subset was divided evenly over several immunoSEQ plates. Sorted-subset replicate PCRs used about 200 ng DNA, around 31,000 T cell genomes. The repertoire was sequenced with immunoSEQ multiplex PCR; TCRdb's copy has only in-frame clones and lacks some. The sample holds around 1.9 million clones, just over 90% seen once.

The sequenced material came from naive CD8+ T cells from PBMCs. The chain employs TRBV5-1 and TRBJ2-7, with D unclear. This clonotype was sampled from a man younger than 35 in good health. Some clones in this sample may be carry-over from other donors' samples. The DNA of the CDR3 is TGCGCCAGCAGCTTGGATCGTCGCTACGAGCAGTACTTC. It codes for CASSLDRRYEQYF.